Sequencing of this TCR beta chain was carried out in a study of shared clonotypes between healthy human individuals. The data were produced by immunoSEQ multiplex PCR, yet TCRdb's version contains in-frame clones alone and is incomplete. This sample has 2 million to 2.5 million clones, with over 85% found just once. There are 14 residues in the CDR3. The germline V gene has CDR1 MNHEY and CDR2 SMNVEV (reference sequence). V gave up 5 bases and J gave up 4 bases; unmatched junction bases: 5. With regard to this clone: The identical CDR3 is also encoded by other nucleotide sequences in the sample.

The sequencing sample was made of naive CD4+ T cells from PBMCs. Subset given: CD45RA+ positively selected. The receptor was isolated from a man aged 18-30 years in good health. Some clones in this sample may be carry-over from other donors' samples. This chain joins TRBV27 and TRBJ2-7; TRBD2 agrees at 10 bases. In nucleotides, the CDR3 is TGTGCCAGCAGTCGACTAGCGGGTGGGTACGAGCAGTACTTC. It specifies CASSRLAGGYEQYF.